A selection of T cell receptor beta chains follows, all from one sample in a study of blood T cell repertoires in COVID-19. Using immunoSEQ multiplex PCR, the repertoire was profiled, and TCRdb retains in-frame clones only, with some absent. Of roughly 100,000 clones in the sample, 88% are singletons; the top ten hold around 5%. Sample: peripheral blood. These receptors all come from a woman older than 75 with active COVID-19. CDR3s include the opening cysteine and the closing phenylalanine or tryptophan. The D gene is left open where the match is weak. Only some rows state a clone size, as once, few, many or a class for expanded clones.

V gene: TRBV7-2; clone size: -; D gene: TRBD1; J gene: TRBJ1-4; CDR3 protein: CASSFKGGSNEKLFF; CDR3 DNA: TGTGCCAGCAGCTTTAAAGGGGGCTCTAATGAAAAACTGTTTTTT
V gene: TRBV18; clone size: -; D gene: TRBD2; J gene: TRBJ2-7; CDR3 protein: CASRTGTSSYEQYF; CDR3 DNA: TGTGCCAGCCGAACCGGGACTAGCAGCTACGAGCAGTACTTC
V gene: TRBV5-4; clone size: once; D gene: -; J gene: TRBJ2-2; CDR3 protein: CASSLSSGTGGELFF; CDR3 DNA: TGTGCCAGCAGCTTGAGTAGCGGTACGGGTGGGGAGCTGTTTTTT
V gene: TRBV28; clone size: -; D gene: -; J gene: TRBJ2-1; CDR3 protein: CASSLVHLAPKYNEQFF; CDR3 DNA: TGTGCCAGCAGTTTAGTTCATCTGGCCCCCAAATACAATGAGCAGTTCTTC
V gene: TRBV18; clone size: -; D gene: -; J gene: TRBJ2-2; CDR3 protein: CASSPRQQGNTGELFF; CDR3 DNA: TGTGCCAGCTCACCAAGGCAGCAGGGCAACACCGGGGAGCTGTTTTTT
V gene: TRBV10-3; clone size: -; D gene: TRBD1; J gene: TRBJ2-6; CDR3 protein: CAASFGQGATGANVLTF; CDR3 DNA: TGTGCCGCCTCCTTCGGACAGGGGGCCACTGGGGCCAACGTCCTGACTTTC
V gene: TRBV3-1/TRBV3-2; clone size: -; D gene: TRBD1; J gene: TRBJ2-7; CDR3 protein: CASSPGQAEQYF; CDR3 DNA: TGTGCCAGCAGCCCCGGACAGGCCGAGCAGTACTTC
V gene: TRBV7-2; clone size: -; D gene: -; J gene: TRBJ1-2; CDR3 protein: CASSFRAPNYGYTF; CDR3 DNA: TGTGCCAGCAGCTTCCGAGCCCCTAACTATGGCTACACCTTC
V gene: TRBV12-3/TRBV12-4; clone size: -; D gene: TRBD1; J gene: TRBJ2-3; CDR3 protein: CASRGTGPDTQYF; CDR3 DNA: TGTGCCAGCAGGGGGACAGGGCCAGATACGCAGTATTTT
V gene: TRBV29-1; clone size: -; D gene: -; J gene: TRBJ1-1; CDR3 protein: CSVHGTMNTEAFF; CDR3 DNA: TGCAGCGTCCACGGGACAATGAACACTGAAGCTTTCTTT
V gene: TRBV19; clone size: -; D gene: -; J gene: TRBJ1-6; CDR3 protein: CASSMGQGRTPLHF; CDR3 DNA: TGTGCCAGTAGTATGGGGCAGGGGCGGACACCCCTCCACTTT
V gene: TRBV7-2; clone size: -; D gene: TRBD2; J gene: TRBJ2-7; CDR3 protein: CASSLEYGTSGKSSYEQYF; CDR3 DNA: TGTGCCAGCAGCTTAGAGTACGGGACTAGCGGCAAGAGCTCCTACGAGCAGTACTTC
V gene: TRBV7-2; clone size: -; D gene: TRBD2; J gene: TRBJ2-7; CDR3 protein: CASSLRRASGGSSLYEQYF; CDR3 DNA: TGTGCCAGCAGCCTTCGGCGGGCTAGCGGGGGTTCGTCCCTCTACGAGCAGTACTTC
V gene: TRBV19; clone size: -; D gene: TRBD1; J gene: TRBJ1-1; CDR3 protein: CASSDTGGITEAFF; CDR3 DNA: TGTGCCAGTAGTGACACAGGGGGCATCACTGAAGCTTTCTTT
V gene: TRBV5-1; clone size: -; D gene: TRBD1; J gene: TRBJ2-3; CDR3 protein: CASSGDSTSTDTQYF; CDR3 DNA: TGCGCCAGCAGCGGGGACAGCACTAGCACAGATACGCAGTATTTT
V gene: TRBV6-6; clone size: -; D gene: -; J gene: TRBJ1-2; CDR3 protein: CASSYGDRTNYGYTF; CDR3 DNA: TGTGCCAGCAGTTACGGCGACAGGACTAACTATGGCTACACCTTC
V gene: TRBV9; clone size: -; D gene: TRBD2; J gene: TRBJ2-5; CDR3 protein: CASSVAGGRADETQYF; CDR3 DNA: TGTGCCAGCAGCGTAGCGGGCGGGAGGGCCGATGAGACCCAGTACTTC
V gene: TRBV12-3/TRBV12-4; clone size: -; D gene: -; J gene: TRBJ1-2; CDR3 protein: CASSLGGRYGYTF; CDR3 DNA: TGTGCCAGCAGTTTGGGAGGCCGCTATGGCTACACCTTC
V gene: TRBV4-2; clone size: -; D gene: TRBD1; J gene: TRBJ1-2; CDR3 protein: CASSQVTGDYGYTF; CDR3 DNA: TGTGCCAGCAGCCAAGTGACAGGGGACTATGGCTACACCTTC
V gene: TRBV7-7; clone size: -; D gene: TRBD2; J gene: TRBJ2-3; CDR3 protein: CASSSTSGTTDTQYF; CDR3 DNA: TGTGCCAGCAGCTCCACTAGCGGGACAACAGATACGCAGTATTTT
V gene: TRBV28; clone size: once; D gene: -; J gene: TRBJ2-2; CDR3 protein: CASDTQWGRAGTGELFF; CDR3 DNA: TGTGCCAGCGACACTCAGTGGGGCAGGGCCGGCACCGGGGAGCTGTTTTTT
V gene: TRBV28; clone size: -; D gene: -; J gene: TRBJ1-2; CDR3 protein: CASSLWGGRSYGYTF; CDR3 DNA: TGTGCCAGCAGTTTATGGGGGGGGCGATCCTATGGCTACACCTTC
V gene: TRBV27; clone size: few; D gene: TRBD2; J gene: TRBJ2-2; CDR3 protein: CASSRIGTSGRAGELFF; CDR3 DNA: TGTGCCAGCAGCCGGATCGGGACTAGCGGGAGGGCCGGGGAGCTGTTTTTT
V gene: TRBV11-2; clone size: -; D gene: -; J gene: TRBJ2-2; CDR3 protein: CASSLEGLLNTGELFF; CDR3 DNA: TGTGCCAGCAGCTTAGAGGGGCTTCTGAACACCGGGGAGCTGTTTTTT
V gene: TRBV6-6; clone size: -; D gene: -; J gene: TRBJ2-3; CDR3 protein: CASSYSGTSGDTQYF; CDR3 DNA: TGTGCCAGCAGTTACTCAGGGACTTCGGGGGATACGCAGTATTTT
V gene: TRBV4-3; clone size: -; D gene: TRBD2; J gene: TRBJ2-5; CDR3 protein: CASSQEIAGGPGETQYF; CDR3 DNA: TGCGCCAGCAGCCAAGAGATTGCGGGAGGGCCGGGTGAGACCCAGTACTTC
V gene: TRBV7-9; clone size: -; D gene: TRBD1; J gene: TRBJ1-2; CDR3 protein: CASSFQGALANYGYTF; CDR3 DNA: TGTGCCAGCAGCTTCCAGGGGGCCCTAGCTAACTATGGCTACACCTTC
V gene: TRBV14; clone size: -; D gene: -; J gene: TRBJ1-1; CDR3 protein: CASSQLTGTEAFF; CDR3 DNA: TGTGCCAGCAGCCAGCTTACAGGGACTGAAGCTTTCTTT
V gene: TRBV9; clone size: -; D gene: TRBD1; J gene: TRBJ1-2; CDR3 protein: CASSVGPSMTGGSANYGYTF; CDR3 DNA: TGTGCCAGCAGCGTAGGGCCTTCAATGACAGGGGGCTCAGCTAACTATGGCTACACCTTC
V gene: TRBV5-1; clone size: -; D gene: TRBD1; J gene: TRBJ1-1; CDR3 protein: CASSLQGALGTEAFF; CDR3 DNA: TGCGCCAGCAGCTTACAGGGGGCTCTCGGCACTGAAGCTTTCTTT
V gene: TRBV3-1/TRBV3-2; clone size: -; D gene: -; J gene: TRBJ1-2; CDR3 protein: CASSQDLGGLGYTF; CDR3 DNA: TGTGCCAGCAGCCAAGATTTGGGGGGGCTCGGCTACACCTTC
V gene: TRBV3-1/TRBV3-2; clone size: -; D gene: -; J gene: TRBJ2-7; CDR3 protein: CASRGSGYEQYF; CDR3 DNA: TGTGCCAGCAGAGGGAGTGGGTACGAGCAGTACTTC
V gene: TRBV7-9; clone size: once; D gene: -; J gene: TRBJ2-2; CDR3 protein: CASSRPGSNTGELFF; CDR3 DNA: TGTGCCAGCAGCCGACCCGGGTCGAACACCGGGGAGCTGTTTTTT
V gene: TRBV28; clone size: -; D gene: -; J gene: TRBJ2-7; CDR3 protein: CASGPNYEQYF; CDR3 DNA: TGTGCCAGCGGGCCCAACTACGAGCAGTACTTC
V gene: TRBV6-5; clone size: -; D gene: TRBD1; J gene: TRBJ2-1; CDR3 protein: CASSFTTGIGDEQFF; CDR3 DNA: TGTGCCAGCAGTTTCACGACAGGGATAGGAGATGAGCAGTTCTTC
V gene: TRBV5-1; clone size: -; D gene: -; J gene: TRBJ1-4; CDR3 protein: CASTTAVGRSEKLFF; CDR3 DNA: TGCGCCAGCACCACCGCCGTGGGGAGAAGTGAAAAACTGTTTTTT
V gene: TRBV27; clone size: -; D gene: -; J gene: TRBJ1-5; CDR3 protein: CASSLSLGSNQPQHF; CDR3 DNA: TGTGCCAGCAGTTTATCGCTCGGGAGCAATCAGCCCCAGCATTTT
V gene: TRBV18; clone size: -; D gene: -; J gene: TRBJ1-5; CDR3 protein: CASSPTSNQPQHF; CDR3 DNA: TGTGCCAGCTCGCCTACTAGCAATCAGCCCCAGCATTTT
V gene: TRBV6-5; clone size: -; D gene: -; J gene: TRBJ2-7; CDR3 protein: CASSFVAGQSSYEQYF; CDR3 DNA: TGTGCCAGCAGTTTTGTTGCCGGACAGAGCTCCTACGAGCAGTACTTC
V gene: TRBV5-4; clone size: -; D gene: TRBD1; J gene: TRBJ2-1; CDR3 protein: CASSPGTVSYNEQFF; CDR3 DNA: TGTGCCAGCAGCCCCGGGACAGTTAGTTACAATGAGCAGTTCTTC
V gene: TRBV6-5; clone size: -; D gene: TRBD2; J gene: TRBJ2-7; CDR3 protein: CASRDTLAGDEQYF; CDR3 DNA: TGTGCCAGCAGAGACACCCTAGCGGGAGACGAGCAGTACTTC
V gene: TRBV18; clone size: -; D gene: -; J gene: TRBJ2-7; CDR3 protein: CASSPPHGLHEQYF; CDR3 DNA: TGTGCCAGCTCACCACCCCATGGGCTCCACGAGCAGTACTTC
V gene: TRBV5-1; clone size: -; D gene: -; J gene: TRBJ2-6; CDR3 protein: CASSLVGQTSSGANVLTF; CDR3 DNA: TGCGCCAGCAGCTTGGTAGGACAGACGAGCTCTGGGGCCAACGTCCTGACTTTC
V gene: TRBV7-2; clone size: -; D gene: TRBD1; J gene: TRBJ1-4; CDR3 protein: CASSLGQGAREKLFF; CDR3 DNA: TGTGCCAGCAGCTTAGGGCAGGGGGCAAGAGAAAAACTGTTTTTT
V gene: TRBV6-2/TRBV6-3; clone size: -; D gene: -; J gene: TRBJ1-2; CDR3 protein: CASTPGQGQSPYGYTF; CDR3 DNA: TGTGCCAGCACCCCGGGGCAGGGGCAGTCCCCCTATGGCTACACCTTC
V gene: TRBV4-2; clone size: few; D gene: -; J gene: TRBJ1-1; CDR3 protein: CASSHVMSTEAFF; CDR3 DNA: TGTGCCAGCAGCCACGTCATGAGCACTGAAGCTTTCTTT
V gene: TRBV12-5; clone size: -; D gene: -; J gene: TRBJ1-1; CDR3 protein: CASSGRSNTEAFF; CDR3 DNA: TGTGCTAGTAGCGGCAGGTCGAACACTGAAGCTTTCTTT
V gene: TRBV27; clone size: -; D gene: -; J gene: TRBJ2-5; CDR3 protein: CASSSSWAGIGGATQYF; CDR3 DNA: TGTGCCAGCAGCTCCTCCTGGGCTGGCATAGGGGGGGCGACCCAGTACTTC
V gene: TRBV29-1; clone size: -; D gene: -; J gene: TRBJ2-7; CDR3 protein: CSFSYDPSYEQYF; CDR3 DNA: TGCAGCTTTAGTTATGATCCCTCCTACGAGCAGTACTTC
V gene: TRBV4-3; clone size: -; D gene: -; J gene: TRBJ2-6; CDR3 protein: CASSQVHGGLLRGANVLTF; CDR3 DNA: TGCGCCAGCAGCCAAGTCCATGGGGGACTCCTCCGGGGGGCCAACGTCCTGACTTTC
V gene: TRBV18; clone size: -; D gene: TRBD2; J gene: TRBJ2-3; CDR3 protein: CASSPGTRRGDTQYF; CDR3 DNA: TGTGCCAGCTCACCTGGGACTAGGAGAGGAGATACGCAGTATTTT
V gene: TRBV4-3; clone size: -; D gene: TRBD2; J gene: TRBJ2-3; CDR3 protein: CASSQGLAGADTQYF; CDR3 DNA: TGCGCCAGCAGCCAAGGACTAGCGGGAGCAGATACGCAGTATTTT
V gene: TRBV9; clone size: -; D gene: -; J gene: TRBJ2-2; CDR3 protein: CASSVGSQNTGELFF; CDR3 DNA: TGTGCCAGCAGCGTTGGTAGCCAGAACACCGGGGAGCTGTTTTTT
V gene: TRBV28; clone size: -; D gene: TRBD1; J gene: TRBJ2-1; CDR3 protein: CASSKDRGYNEQFF; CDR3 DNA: TGTGCCAGCTCTAAGGACAGGGGGTACAATGAGCAGTTCTTC
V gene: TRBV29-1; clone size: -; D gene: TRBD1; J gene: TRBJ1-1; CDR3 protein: CSGQDRGNTEAFF; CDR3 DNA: TGCAGCGGACAGGACAGGGGTAACACTGAAGCTTTCTTT
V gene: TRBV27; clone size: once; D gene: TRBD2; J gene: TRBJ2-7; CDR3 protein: CASTPSPSGSYEQYF; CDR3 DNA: TGTGCCAGCACCCCCTCCCCTAGCGGGTCCTACGAGCAGTACTTC
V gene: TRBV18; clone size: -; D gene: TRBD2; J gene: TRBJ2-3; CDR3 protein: CASSETSERDTQYF; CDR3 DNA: TGTGCCAGCTCCGAGACTAGCGAGCGAGATACGCAGTATTTT
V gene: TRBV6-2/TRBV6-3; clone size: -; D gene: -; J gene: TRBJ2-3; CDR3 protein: CASSYFGSTGAPSTDTQYF; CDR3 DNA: TGTGCCAGCAGTTACTTCGGGTCGACAGGCGCTCCGAGCACAGATACGCAGTATTTT
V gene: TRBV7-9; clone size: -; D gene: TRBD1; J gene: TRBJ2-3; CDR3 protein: CASSSGQGRGEADTQYF; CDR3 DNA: TGTGCCAGCAGCTCGGGACAGGGCCGCGGGGAGGCAGATACGCAGTATTTT
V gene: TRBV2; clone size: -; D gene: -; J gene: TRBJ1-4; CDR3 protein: CASRAGWVANEKLFF; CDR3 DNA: TGTGCCAGCAGGGCCGGGTGGGTCGCTAATGAAAAACTGTTTTTT